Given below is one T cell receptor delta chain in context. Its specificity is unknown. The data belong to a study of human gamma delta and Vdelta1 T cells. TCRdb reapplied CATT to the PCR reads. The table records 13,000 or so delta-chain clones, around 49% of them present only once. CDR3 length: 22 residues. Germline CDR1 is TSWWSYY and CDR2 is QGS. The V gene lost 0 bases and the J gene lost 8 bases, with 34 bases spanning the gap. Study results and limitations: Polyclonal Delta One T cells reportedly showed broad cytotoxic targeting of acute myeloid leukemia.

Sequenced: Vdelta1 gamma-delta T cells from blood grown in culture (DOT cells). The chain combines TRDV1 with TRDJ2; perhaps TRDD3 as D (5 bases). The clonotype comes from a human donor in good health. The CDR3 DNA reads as TGTGCTCTTGGGGAACTTTCGGTCCCCTCCGGGGGTAAACTCCCGCCCATGGCACAACTCTTCTTT. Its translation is CALGELSVPSGGKLPPMAQLFF.